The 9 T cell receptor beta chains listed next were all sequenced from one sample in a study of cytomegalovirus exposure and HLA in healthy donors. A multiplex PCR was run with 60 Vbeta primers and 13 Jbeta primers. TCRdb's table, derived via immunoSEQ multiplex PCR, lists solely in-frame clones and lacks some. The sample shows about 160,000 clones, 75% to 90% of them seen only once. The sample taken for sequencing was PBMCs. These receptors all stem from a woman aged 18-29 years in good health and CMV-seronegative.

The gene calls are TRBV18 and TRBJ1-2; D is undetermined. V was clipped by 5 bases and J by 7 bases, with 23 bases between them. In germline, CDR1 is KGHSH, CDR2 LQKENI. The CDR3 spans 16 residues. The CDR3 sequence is CASSILAEHFTTGYTF. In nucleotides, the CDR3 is TGTGCCAGCTCAATTCTTGCAGAGCACTTCACTACTGGCTACACCTTC.

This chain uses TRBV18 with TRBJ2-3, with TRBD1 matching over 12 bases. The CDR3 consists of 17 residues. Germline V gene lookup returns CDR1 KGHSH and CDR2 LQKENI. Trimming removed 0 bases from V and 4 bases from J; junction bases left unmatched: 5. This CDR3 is CASSPPVGQGASDTQYF. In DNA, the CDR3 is TGTGCCAGCTCACCACCAGTGGGACAGGGGGCCTCAGATACGCAGTATTTT.

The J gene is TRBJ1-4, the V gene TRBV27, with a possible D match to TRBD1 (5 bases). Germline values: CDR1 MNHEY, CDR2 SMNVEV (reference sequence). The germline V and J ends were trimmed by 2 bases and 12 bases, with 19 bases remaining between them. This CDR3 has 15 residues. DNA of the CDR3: TGTGCCAGCAGTTTACAGGGTCCCCTAATGAAAGAACTGTTTTTT. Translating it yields CASSLQGPLMKELFF.

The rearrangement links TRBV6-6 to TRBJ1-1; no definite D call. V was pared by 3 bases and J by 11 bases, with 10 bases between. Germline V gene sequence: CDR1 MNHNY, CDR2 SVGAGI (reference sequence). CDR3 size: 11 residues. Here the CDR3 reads CASSYRAGAFF. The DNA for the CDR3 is TGTGCCAGCAGTTATAGGGCGGGGGCTTTCTTT.

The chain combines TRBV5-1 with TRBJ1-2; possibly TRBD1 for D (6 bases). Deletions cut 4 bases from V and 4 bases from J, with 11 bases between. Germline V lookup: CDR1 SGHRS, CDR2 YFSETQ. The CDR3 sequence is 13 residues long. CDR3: CASSPGQRYGYTF. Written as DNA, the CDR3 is TGCGCCAGCAGCCCCGGACAGCGCTATGGCTACACCTTC.

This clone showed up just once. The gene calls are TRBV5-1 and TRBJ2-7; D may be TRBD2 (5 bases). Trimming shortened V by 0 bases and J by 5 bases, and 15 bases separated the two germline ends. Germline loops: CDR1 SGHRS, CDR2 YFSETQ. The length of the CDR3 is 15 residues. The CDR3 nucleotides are TGCGCCAGCAGCTTGGCCTCCACCTTCGGGAACGAGCAGTACTTC. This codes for CASSLASTFGNEQYF.

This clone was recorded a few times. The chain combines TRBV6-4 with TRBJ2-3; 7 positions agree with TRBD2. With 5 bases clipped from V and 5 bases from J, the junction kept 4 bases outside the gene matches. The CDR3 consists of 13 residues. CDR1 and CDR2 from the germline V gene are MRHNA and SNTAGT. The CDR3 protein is CASSPGGEDTQYF. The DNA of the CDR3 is TGTGCCAGCAGTCCTGGGGGGGAAGATACGCAGTATTTT.

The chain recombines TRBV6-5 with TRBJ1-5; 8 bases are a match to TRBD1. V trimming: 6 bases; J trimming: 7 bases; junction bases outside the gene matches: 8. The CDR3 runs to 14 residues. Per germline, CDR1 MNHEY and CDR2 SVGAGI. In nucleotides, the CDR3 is TGTGCCAGCAGCCGACAGGGGATCCTGCAGCCCCAGCATTTT. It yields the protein CASSRQGILQPQHF.

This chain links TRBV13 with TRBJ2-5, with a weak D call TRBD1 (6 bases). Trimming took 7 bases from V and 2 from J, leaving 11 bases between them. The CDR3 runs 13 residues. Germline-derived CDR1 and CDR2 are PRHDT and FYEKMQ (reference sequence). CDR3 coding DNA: TGTGCCAGCACCTACCAGGGGCAAGAGACCCAGTACTTC. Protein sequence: CASTYQGQETQYF. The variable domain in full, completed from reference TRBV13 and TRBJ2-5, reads AAGVIQSPRHLIKEKRETATLKCYPIPRHDTVYWYQQGPGQDPQFLISFYEKMQSDKGSIPDRFSAQQFSDYHSELNMSSLELGDSALYFCASTYQGQETQYFGPGTRLLVL.